Shown below are 13 T cell receptor beta chains from a single sample sequenced in a study of PD-1 blockade in classical Hodgkin lymphoma. Here immunoSEQ multiplex PCR was the method, and the copy in TCRdb shows in-frame clones only, minus some. The profile covers tens of thousands of clones, with around nine tenths appearing a single time and around 2.7% taken by the ten largest. Time point of the sample: cycle 4 day 1 (C4D1), after about 6 weeks of nivolumab. Brentuximab vedotin exposure varied among the patients, all of whom had relapsed after autologous stem cell transplantation. Material: peripheral blood mononuclear cells (PBMCs), obtained before the fourth cycle of nivolumab. These receptors were collected from a human donor with classical Hodgkin lymphoma.

This clone was recorded a few times. V is TRBV9 and J is TRBJ1-5; perhaps TRBD1 as D (5 bases). V was trimmed by 0 bases and J by 4 bases, leaving 23 bases between them. Per germline, CDR1 SGDLS and CDR2 YYNGEE. The CDR3 consists of 19 residues. CDR3 residues: CASSVGGREGTGKNQPQHF. The CDR3 DNA is TGTGCCAGCAGCGTAGGGGGACGGGAAGGGACGGGAAAAAATCAGCCCCAGCATTTT.

The CDR3 bases are TGTGCCAGCAGTCAGATCCAAGAGACCCAGTACTTC. Translated: CASSQIQETQYF. The chain recombines TRBV6-6 with TRBJ2-5; the D is unclear. Germline V gives CDR1 MNHNY, CDR2 SVGAGI (reference sequence). This CDR3 has 12 amino acids. Deletions cut 5 bases from V and 1 base from J, with 5 bases between.

The rearrangement uses TRBV7-6 and TRBJ1-1; D is unresolved. Trimming took 4 bases from V and 4 from J, leaving 13 bases between them. Germline CDR1 SGHVS, CDR2 FNYEAQ. The CDR3 is 14 amino acids. CDR3 loop: CASSSRPESTEAFF. DNA for the CDR3: TGTGCCAGCAGCTCTCGACCGGAGAGCACTGAAGCTTTCTTT.

V and J are TRBV7-9 and TRBJ2-7; TRBD1 matches at 9 bases. V trimming: 5 bases; J trimming: 2 bases; junction bases outside the gene matches: 10. The CDR3 length is 16 residues. CDR1 is SEHNR and CDR2 is FQNEAQ in the germline V gene (reference sequence). The CDR3 here is CASSPQPGQGPYEQYF. The CDR3 nucleotides are TGTGCCAGCAGCCCCCAACCGGGACAGGGTCCCTACGAGCAGTACTTC.

The chain joins TRBV30 to TRBJ1-1; no reliable D call. Trimming took off 2 bases at V and 1 base at J, with 8 bases between the two ends. The V gene's germline CDR1 is GTSNPN and CDR2 SVGIG (reference sequence). This CDR3 is 13 amino acids long. The CDR3 nucleotides read TGTGCCTGGAGTATATTGGGGAACACTGAAGCTTTCTTT. Translated, it gives CAWSILGNTEAFF.

The chain joins TRBV7-2 to TRBJ1-1; no clear D gene. Germline V gene sequence: CDR1 SGHTA, CDR2 FQGNSA. This CDR3 comprises 13 residues. Trimming took 7 bases from V and 0 from J, leaving 9 bases between them. The CDR3 coding sequence is TGTGCCAGCATCTTGCCGTTGAACACTGAAGCTTTCTTT. This encodes CASILPLNTEAFF.

The gene calls are TRBV19 and TRBJ1-4, with D tentatively TRBD1 (5 bases). V shed 4 bases and J shed 4 bases, with 13 bases lying between them. Germline values: CDR1 LNHDA, CDR2 SQIVND (reference sequence). The CDR3 is 15 residues long. The CDR3 region is CASSTRRGFNEKLFF. The DNA of the CDR3 is TGTGCCAGTAGTACCAGACGGGGCTTTAATGAAAAACTGTTTTTT.

This clone has more than one count but fewer than ten. The rearrangement uses TRBV30 and TRBJ1-2; D is undetermined. The CDR3 totals 13 residues. Germline loops: CDR1 GTSNPN, CDR2 SVGIG (reference sequence). The ends were cut back, 3 bases at V and 4 bases at J, with 12 bases in the middle. The CDR3 reads CAWSPILGYGYTF. The CDR3, as DNA: TGTGCCTGGAGCCCCATACTCGGCTATGGCTACACCTTC.

The chain is built from TRBV5-4 and TRBJ1-4, with a tentative D call TRBD1 (5 bases). V lost 4 bases and J 8 bases, leaving 18 bases between the germline ends. CDR1 SGHNT and CDR2 YYREEE come from the germline V gene (reference sequence). The CDR3 has 15 residues. The CDR3 protein is CASSATSGRSEKLFF. CDR3 nucleotides: TGTGCCAGCAGCGCTACTTCGGGGCGATCCGAAAAACTGTTTTTT.

The chain recombines TRBV27 with TRBJ2-1; D is unclear. The germline V gene has CDR1 MNHEY and CDR2 SMNVEV (reference sequence). This CDR3 region has 13 residues. V shed 4 bases and J shed 15 bases, with 19 bases lying between them. CDR3 in amino acids: CASSSTPGSTTFF. As DNA, the CDR3 is TGTGCCAGCAGTTCTACGCCAGGTAGCACCACGTTCTTC.

This clone was seen once. CDR3 nucleotide sequence: TGTGCCAGCAGCTTTGGTCGAACCGTAGGGCAAGAGACCCAGTACTTC. Translated, it gives CASSFGRTVGQETQYF. V and J are TRBV7-2 and TRBJ2-5; no definite D call. Trimming shortened V by 3 bases and J by 2 bases, and 16 bases separated the two germline ends. Germline CDR1 reads SGHTA; CDR2 reads FQGNSA. The CDR3 is 16 residues long. Using reference TRBV7-2 and TRBJ2-5 for the parts outside the CDR3, the full variable domain is GAGVSQSPSNKVTEKGKDVELRCDPISGHTALYWYRQSLGQGLEFLIYFQGNSAPDKSGLPSDRFSAERTGGSVSTLTIQRTQQEDSAVYLCASSFGRTVGQETQYFGPGTRLLVL.

The chain is built from TRBV7-9 and TRBJ1-1, with no clear D. CDR1 SEHNR and CDR2 FQNEAQ come from the germline V gene (reference sequence). The CDR3 covers 14 residues. Trimming stripped 6 bases from V and 4 bases from J, with 15 bases between. The CDR3 reads CASSQHVDSTEAFF. CDR3 DNA sequence: TGTGCCAGCAGTCAACACGTGGATTCCACTGAAGCTTTCTTT.

This rearrangement joins TRBV25-1 to TRBJ1-4; D not resolved. The CDR3 has 13 residues. Germline V lookup: CDR1 MGHDK, CDR2 SYGVNS. With 8 bases removed from V and 8 bases from J, the gap between germline ends came to 15 bases. Here the CDR3 reads CASQEYLGEKLFF. In nucleotides, the CDR3 is TGTGCCAGCCAAGAATACCTCGGGGAAAAACTGTTTTTT.